The 28 T cell receptor beta chains in this list originate from one sample, sequenced in a study of cytomegalovirus exposure and HLA in healthy donors. The PCR made use of 60 Vbeta and 13 Jbeta primers. Profiled with immunoSEQ multiplex PCR; TCRdb holds only in-frame clones, not every one. The sample table includes 140,000 to 150,000 clones. Sequencing was carried out using PBMCs. All receptors come from a woman aged 45 to 65 in good health and CMV-seronegative.

The CDR3 region is CASTPGQGLMTQYF. In DNA form, the CDR3 reads TGTGCCAGCACCCCGGGACAGGGACTGATGACCCAGTACTTC. J is TRBJ2-5 and V is TRBV28; TRBD1 agrees at 9 bases. V was clipped by 7 bases and J by 7 bases; unmatched bases: 10. CDR3 length equals 14 residues. CDR1 is MDHEN and CDR2 is SYDVKM in the germline V gene.

The chain couples TRBV30 to TRBJ1-1; 9 nucleotides line up with TRBD1. The CDR3 sequence is 14 residues long. CDR1 and CDR2 (germline): GTSNPN, SVGIG (reference sequence). J was trimmed by 5 bases and V by 0 bases; bases with no gene match: 4. This chain's CDR3 is CAWSVGQGSTEAFF. CDR3 nucleotides: TGTGCCTGGAGTGTGGGACAGGGTTCAACTGAAGCTTTCTTT.

V gene TRBV15 combines with J gene TRBJ2-7, with D possibly TRBD2 on 5 matching bases. Germline-derived CDR1 and CDR2 are LNHNV and YYDKDF (reference sequence). The CDR3 totals 14 residues. V lost 1 base, J lost 4 bases, and 11 bases lay in between. The CDR3 region has the DNA TGTGCCACCAGCAGAGGGGGTACGGGGTACGAGCAGTACTTC. Its protein product is CATSRGGTGYEQYF.

The rearrangement joins TRBV18 to TRBJ1-3, with 8 bases that match TRBD1. There are 13 residues in the CDR3. CDR1 is KGHSH, CDR2 LQKENI, per germline. V lost 6 bases and J lost 8; bases outside the gene matches: 6. The CDR3 reads CASSGDRGDTIYF. The CDR3 DNA reads as TGTGCCAGCTCGGGCGACAGGGGAGACACCATATATTTT.

V gene TRBV4-1 combines with J gene TRBJ1-4, with D possibly being TRBD1 (6 bases). Germline V gene lookup returns CDR1 MGHRA and CDR2 YSYEKL. This CDR3 has 17 residues. The V and J ends lost 1 base and 3 bases respectively, with 15 bases between them. CDR3 DNA sequence: TGCGCCAGCAGCCAAGGGAATGTAGGGGGAGCTAATGAAAAACTGTTTTTT. This sequence encodes CASSQGNVGGANEKLFF.

V is TRBV18 and J is TRBJ2-6; TRBD1 aligns across 8 bases. Germline values: CDR1 KGHSH, CDR2 LQKENI. The trim removed 8 bases at V and 2 bases at J, leaving 2 bases unmatched. The CDR3 runs to 14 residues. CDR3 coding DNA: TGTGCCAGCCAACAGGGGGCTGGGGCCAACGTCCTGACTTTC. Amino acid sequence: CASQQGAGANVLTF.

This chain uses TRBV2 with TRBJ1-1; no reliable D call. CDR3 length: 13 residues. From germline, CDR1 is SNHLY and CDR2 FYNNEI. Between the trimmed V and J ends, which lost 6 bases and 2 bases, there was a span of 10 bases. The CDR3 loop is CASSRGPNTEAFF. CDR3 in DNA: TGTGCCAGCAGCCGCGGGCCCAACACTGAAGCTTTCTTT.

The rearrangement uses TRBV5-1 and TRBJ2-5; 7 nucleotides align to TRBD2. Germline-derived CDR1 and CDR2 are SGHRS and YFSETQ. The CDR3 has 15 amino acids. After removal of 1 base from V and 4 bases from J, the junction contained 7 bases not matched to a gene. CDR3 region: CASSLSGDLGETQYF. The CDR3 nucleotides are TGCGCCAGCAGCTTGAGCGGGGATCTTGGAGAGACCCAGTACTTC.

This rearrangement joins TRBV5-4 to TRBJ1-4; 8 nucleotides match TRBD1. Unmatched junction bases numbered 3, after V lost 0 bases and J lost 8 bases. The V gene's germline CDR1 is SGHNT and CDR2 YYREEE (reference sequence). CDR3 length equals 14 residues. This CDR3 is CASSLDRGNEKLFF. CDR3 sequence (DNA): TGTGCCAGCAGCTTGGACAGGGGGAACGAAAAACTGTTTTTT.

The CDR3 DNA reads TGTGCCAGTTCGTCGGGGAGGACTGAAGCTTTCTTT. Translated: CASSSGRTEAFF. The chain joins TRBV19 to TRBJ1-1; D uncertain. Germline-derived CDR1 and CDR2 are LNHDA and SQIVND (reference sequence). Trimming removed 8 bases at V and 5 bases at J, with 12 bases between. This CDR3 is 12 amino acids long.

V is TRBV12-2 and J is TRBJ1-3. TRBV12-2 is a known pseudogene. There are 18 residues in the CDR3. CDR3 amino acids: CASRLEGTDGGLGNTIYF. CDR3 in DNA: TGTGCAAGTCGCTTAGAGGGTACGGACGGAGGGTTAGGAAACACCATATATTTT.

This chain uses TRBV9 with TRBJ1-1; unclear D gene. The CDR3 totals 13 residues. V dropped 2 bases and J dropped 8 bases, with 13 bases sitting between them. In germline, CDR1 is SGDLS, CDR2 YYNGEE. The DNA for the CDR3 is TGTGCCAGCAGCGTCCAGGAGGGCTTCGAAGCTTTCTTT. It translates to CASSVQEGFEAFF. Drawing the rest from reference TRBV9 and TRBJ1-1, the complete variable domain is DSGVTQTPKHLITATGQRVTLRCSPRSGDLSVYWYQQSLDQGLQFLIQYYNGEERAKGNILERFSAQQFPDLHSELNLSSLELGDSALYFCASSVQEGFEAFFGQGTRLTVV.

CDR3 DNA: TGTGCCAGCCTACACGACCAGGGGATCGCCCTATCTGGCTACACCTTC. Translation gives CASLHDQGIALSGYTF. The rearrangement joins TRBV28 to TRBJ1-2; possibly TRBD1 for D (6 bases). The V gene's germline CDR1 is MDHEN and CDR2 SYDVKM. This CDR3 is 16 amino acids long. The germline V and J ends were trimmed by 8 bases and 7 bases, with 26 bases remaining between them.

V is TRBV6-1 and J is TRBJ1-5, with no clear D. The CDR3 totals 15 residues. Germline assignment: CDR1 MNHNS and CDR2 SASEGT. V was clipped by 2 bases and J by 0 bases, with 8 bases between them. The CDR3: CASSERGYSNQPQHF. The CDR3 DNA reads TGTGCCAGCAGTGAACGGGGTTATAGCAATCAGCCCCAGCATTTT.

The chain links TRBV5-6 to TRBJ2-7, with 11 bases that match TRBD1. The CDR3 has 15 amino acids. The germline V gene has CDR1 SGHDT and CDR2 YYEEEE. Trimming at V came to 5 bases and at J to 7 bases, leaving 11 bases not matched to a gene. Here the CDR3 DNA reads TGTGCCAGCAGTCGGGACAGGGGGTTTAAAAAAGAGCAGTACTTC. Residues: CASSRDRGFKKEQYF. The full variable domain, in which reference TRBV5-6 and TRBJ2-7 provide the parts outside the CDR3, is DAGVTQSPTHLIKTRGQQVTLRCSPKSGHDTVSWYQQALGQGPQFIFQYYEEEERQRGNFPDRFSGHQFPNYSSELNVNALLLGDSALYLCASSRDRGFKKEQYFGPGTRLTVT.

The chain links TRBV28 to TRBJ1-2, with D uncertain. CDR1 is MDHEN, CDR2 SYDVKM, per germline. This CDR3 region has 13 residues. V was cut by 1 base and J by 5 bases, with 8 bases left in between. CDR3 DNA: TGTGCCAGCAGTTTATTATCCGGGTATGGCTACACCTTC. It translates to CASSLLSGYGYTF.

The V call is TRBV29-1, the J call TRBJ1-1; the D gene is possibly TRBD1 (5 bases). Trimming stripped 8 bases from V and 3 bases from J, with 13 bases between. The CDR3 runs 12 residues. Germline V gene lookup returns CDR1 SQVTM and CDR2 ANQGSEA. The CDR3 sequence: CSSGEGDTEAFF. The CDR3, as DNA: TGCAGCTCGGGGGAAGGGGACACTGAAGCTTTCTTT.

Concerning this clone: Other DNA variants within this sample encode the same CDR3. The chain carries TRBV18 and TRBJ2-7; 9 bases are shared with TRBD2. The CDR3 has 20 amino acids. V was clipped by 0 bases and J by 4 bases; unmatched bases: 19. Germline loops: CDR1 KGHSH, CDR2 LQKENI. CDR3 nucleotides: TGTGCCAGCTCACCACCGGGTCTCCGTTCTGGCGGGAGGGCTCGGTACGAGCAGTACTTC. It yields the protein CASSPPGLRSGGRARYEQYF.

The CDR3 nucleotides read TGTGCCAGCAGGCCGGCTAACTATGGCTACACCTTC. Translated: CASRPANYGYTF. V and J are TRBV9 and TRBJ1-2; D gene ambiguous. This CDR3 region has 12 residues. Per the germline V gene, CDR1 is SGDLS and CDR2 is YYNGEE. Deletions cut 5 bases from V and 0 bases from J, with 5 bases between.

The chain couples TRBV18 to TRBJ1-5; 8 positions agree with TRBD1. The CDR3 is 14 residues long. V dropped 6 bases and J dropped 2; count of bases not matched to a gene: 3. Per germline, CDR1 KGHSH and CDR2 LQKENI. For the CDR3, the DNA is TGTGCCAGCTCTCCGGGACAGGGCAATCAGCCCCAGCATTTT. As protein: CASSPGQGNQPQHF.

This rearrangement joins TRBV30 to TRBJ1-6; 10 bases match TRBD1. The CDR3 is 16 residues long. The ends lost 3 bases at V and 10 bases at J; junction bases unmatched: 12. Germline CDR1 reads GTSNPN; CDR2 reads SVGIG (reference sequence). As DNA, the CDR3 is TGTGCCTGGAGACCGACAGGGGGCACGATAGGGTCACCCCTCCACTTT. This gives the protein CAWRPTGGTIGSPLHF. Filled out from reference TRBV30 and TRBJ1-6, the complete variable domain reads SQTIHQWPATLVQPVGSPLSLECTVEGTSNPNLYWYRQAAGRGLQLLFYSVGIGQISSEVPQNLSASRPQDRQFILSSKKLLLSDSGFYLCAWRPTGGTIGSPLHFGNGTRLTVT.

The chain joins TRBV5-6 to TRBJ2-5; TRBD1 aligns across 7 bases. CDR1 SGHDT and CDR2 YYEEEE come from the germline V gene. CDR3 length: 13 amino acids. Trimming took 5 bases from V and 5 from J; bases not matched to a gene: 6. The CDR3 nucleotides read TGTGCCAGCAGGAACATACAGGGGGAGACCCAGTACTTC. The encoded protein is CASRNIQGETQYF.

The chain has TRBV18 and TRBJ1-1; D possibly corresponds to TRBD1 (5 bases). From germline, CDR1 is KGHSH and CDR2 LQKENI. The CDR3 consists of 14 residues. V was cut by 3 bases and J by 8 bases, with 16 bases left in between. The CDR3 loop is CASSPSGETSEAFF. The DNA of the CDR3 is TGTGCCAGCTCACCCTCGGGGGAAACATCGGAAGCTTTCTTT. Filled out from reference TRBV18 and TRBJ1-1, the complete variable domain reads NAGVMQNPRHLVRRRGQEARLRCSPMKGHSHVYWYRQLPEEGLKFMVYLQKENIIDESGMPKERFSAEFPKEGPSILRIQQVVRGDSAAYFCASSPSGETSEAFFGQGTRLTVV.

The chain employs TRBV7-8 and TRBJ1-1; D remains unclear. Germline-derived CDR1 and CDR2 are SGHVS and FQNEAQ. V lost 6 bases, J lost 1 base, and 12 bases lay in between. The CDR3 loop spans 14 amino acids. CDR3: CASRGGRPNTEAFF. DNA of the CDR3: TGTGCCAGCAGGGGAGGGCGGCCGAACACTGAAGCTTTCTTT.

The rearrangement links TRBV28 to TRBJ1-2; the D gene is possibly TRBD1 (6 bases). This CDR3 has 14 amino acids. The V and J ends lost 4 bases and 4 bases respectively, with 13 bases between them. The germline V gene has CDR1 MDHEN and CDR2 SYDVKM. The chain's CDR3 is CASSSGQGFYGYTF. In DNA form, the CDR3 reads TGTGCCAGCAGTTCGGGACAAGGGTTCTATGGCTACACCTTC.

CDR3 DNA: TGCGCCAGCAGTCGAGACCTCACAGGGAAGGTCCAGCGGGGGAGCACAGATACGCAGTATTTT. Translating gives CASSRDLTGKVQRGSTDTQYF. The chain uses TRBV5-1 and TRBJ2-3; TRBD2 aligns across 8 bases. The junction had 23 bases not matched to a gene; V was cut back by 5 bases and J by 0 bases. This CDR3 comprises 21 residues. Per the germline V gene, CDR1 is SGHRS and CDR2 is YFSETQ.

The CDR3 loop reads CASSRDSGSPLHF. CDR3 nucleotide sequence: TGCGCCAGCAGCCGGGACAGTGGGTCACCCCTCCACTTT. The rearrangement links TRBV5-1 to TRBJ1-6, with 7 bases that match TRBD1. V was pared by 4 bases and J by 10 bases, with 5 bases of the junction left unmatched. CDR3 length equals 13 residues. CDR1 is SGHRS, CDR2 YFSETQ, per germline.

This rearrangement joins TRBV28 to TRBJ2-7; 8 bases agree with TRBD2. The CDR3 covers 13 residues. Germline loops: CDR1 MDHEN, CDR2 SYDVKM. V was clipped by 4 bases and J by 5 bases; unmatched bases: 4. The CDR3 loop reads CASSSPGGHEQYF. The CDR3 DNA reads TGTGCCAGCAGTTCTCCGGGGGGGCACGAGCAGTACTTC. The full variable domain, its missing parts supplied by reference TRBV28 and TRBJ2-7, is DVKVTQSSRYLVKRTGEKVFLECVQDMDHENMFWYRQDPGLGLRLIYFSYDVKMKEKGDIPEGYSVSREKKERFSLILESASTNQTSMYLCASSSPGGHEQYFGPGTRLTVT.